Described below is a single T cell receptor (beta chain) sequence and its context. This specimen belongs to a study of cytomegalovirus exposure and HLA in healthy donors. Study in general: HLA-typed donors were the source of 90 million or so unique TCRs, which an early data release held.

The CDR3 has 16 amino acids. With 4 bases removed from V and 0 bases from J, the gap between germline ends came to 14 bases. Germline V lookup: CDR1 SGHDT, CDR2 YYEEEE. Amplification used 60 Vbeta primers and 13 Jbeta primers. TCRdb's table, derived via immunoSEQ multiplex PCR, lists solely in-frame clones and lacks some. The sample table includes 55,000 to 80,000 clones. Healthy bone marrow donors made up the cohort. The source is a man in his forties or fifties in good health and CMV-seronegative. The V and J genes are TRBV5-6 and TRBJ2-1; D is unclear. Specimen: PBMCs. In nucleotides, the CDR3 is TGTGCCAGCAGCCATCGTCTTGCTAGCTCCTACAATGAGCAGTTCTTC. Amino acid sequence: CASSHRLASSYNEQFF.